This T cell receptor beta chain was identified during a study of blood T cells in healthy people across ages. Germline CDR1 MRHNA, CDR2 SNTAGT. The CDR3 is 14 amino acids. V was shortened by 3 bases and J by 3 bases, with 8 bases between the two germline ends. Alongside a J-beta primer mix, a sample-barcoded 5' primer served in a second PCR lasting roughly 6 to 12 cycles. TCRdb reanalysed the 5' RACE reads using MiXCR and keeps one entry per CDR3 protein. The sample consists of about a million distinct CDR3 sequences, under 50% of them appearing once. The sample holds many counts of this clonotype. Specimen: blood. This clonotype originated in a man under 40 in good health. The rearrangement links TRBV6-4 to TRBJ2-2, with D possibly being TRBD1 (5 bases). In DNA form, the CDR3 reads TGTGCCAGCAGTGAAGGCAGGGACACCGGGGAGCTGTTTTTT. It translates to CASSEGRDTGELFF.